These 3 T cell receptor beta chains share one sample of origin, sequenced in a study of somatic mutations in cytotoxic T cells in rheumatoid arthritis. Using immunoSEQ multiplex PCR, the repertoire was profiled, and TCRdb retains in-frame clones only, with some absent. The table includes approximately 8,600 clones, over 70% detected once. The sequenced material came from CD8+ T cells sorted from blood. The receptors shown here come from a woman in her 50s in good health.

This clone was counted a few times. The rearrangement uses TRBV11-2 and TRBJ2-1; TRBD2 is a possible D gene (5 bases). The germline gives CDR1 SGHAT, CDR2 FQNNGV. CDR3 length equals 13 residues. Trimming took off 3 bases at V and 2 bases at J, with 5 bases between the two ends. CDR3 nucleotide sequence: TGTGCCAGCAGCTTCGGGACCTACAATGAGCAGTTCTTC. Protein sequence: CASSFGTYNEQFF. The full variable domain, with the rest looked up from reference TRBV11-2 and TRBJ2-1, is EAGVAQSPRYKIIEKRQSVAFWCNPISGHATLYWYQQILGQGPKLLIQFQNNGVVDDSQLPKDRFSAERLKGVDSTLKIQPAKLEDSAVYLCASSFGTYNEQFFGPGTRLTVL.

This clone was seen a handful of times. CDR3 coding DNA: TGCGCCAGCAGCTTGGGACTTAAGGGGGATGGCACTGAAGCTTTCTTT. Its protein is CASSLGLKGDGTEAFF. The chain is built from TRBV5-1 and TRBJ1-1, with D possibly being TRBD1 (6 bases). Trimming removed 0 bases at V and 4 bases at J, with 16 bases between. CDR3 length: 16 residues. The germline gives CDR1 SGHRS, CDR2 YFSETQ.

This sequence joins TRBV6-1 and TRBJ1-1; D gene unclear. This CDR3 comprises 11 residues. Trimming took 7 bases from V and 8 from J, leaving 11 bases between them. Germline V lookup: CDR1 MNHNS, CDR2 SASEGT. CDR3 nucleotides: TGTGCCAGCATATCCTTTCCCGAAGCTTTCTTT. This gives the protein CASISFPEAFF.